Following are 15 T cell receptor beta chains from one sample sequenced in a study of beta chain features in type 1 diabetes. The entirety of the isolated RNA underwent reverse transcription, so expressed TCRB transcripts were sequenced. Profiled with immunoSEQ multiplex PCR; TCRdb holds only in-frame clones, not every one. The table includes 25,000 to 30,000 clones, around 60% detected once. The study's findings and limits: Researchers report that Type 1 diabetes patients had moderately but significantly shorter TCRB CDR3s across all four CD4+ subsets.

These TCRs' antigens remain unknown. The specimen was Tregs from blood. Every receptor here comes from a woman younger than 45 with type 1 diabetes.

This clone has more than one count but fewer than ten. The chain employs TRBV27 and TRBJ2-7; no firm D call. This CDR3 has 13 residues. The V end lost 4 bases, the J end lost 1 base, and 8 bases lay between the germline ends. Germline V gives CDR1 MNHEY, CDR2 SMNVEV (reference sequence). CDR3 bases: TGTGCCAGCAGTTCGTCTAGATCCTACGAGCAGTACTTC. Translating gives CASSSSRSYEQYF.

The genes are TRBV7-8 and TRBJ1-2; D remains unclear. V was clipped by 1 base and J by 6 bases, with 12 bases between them. The CDR3 covers 14 residues. Germline V gene data show CDR1 as SGHVS and CDR2 as FQNEAQ. Here the CDR3 reads CASSLVPRGNGYTF. CDR3 nucleotide sequence: TGTGCCAGCAGCTTAGTGCCCAGAGGGAATGGCTACACCTTC. The full variable domain, in which reference TRBV7-8 and TRBJ1-2 provide the parts outside the CDR3, is GAGVSQSPRYKVAKRGQDVALRCDPISGHVSLFWYQQALGQGPEFLTYFQNEAQLDKSGLPSDRFFAERPEGSVSTLKIQRTQQEDSAVYLCASSLVPRGNGYTFGSGTRLTVV.

The CDR3 is CASSEGGTDLREQYF. Written as DNA, the CDR3 is TGTGCCAGCAGTGAAGGCGGGACAGATCTGAGGGAGCAGTACTTC. The chain carries TRBV2 and TRBJ2-7; the D gene is possibly TRBD1 (7 bases). CDR3 size: 15 residues. V gave up 1 base and J gave up 7 bases, with 17 bases separating them. CDR1 is SNHLY and CDR2 is FYNNEI in the germline V gene.

The rearrangement links TRBV6-1 to TRBJ2-3, with 8 positions matching TRBD2. This CDR3 contains 12 residues. J gave up 5 bases and V 8 bases, and 3 bases lay outside the gene matches. CDR1 is MNHNS and CDR2 is SASEGT in the germline V gene. In DNA, the CDR3 is TGTGCCAGCGACGGGGGGGTAGATACGCAGTATTTT. Translation gives CASDGGVDTQYF.

The chain couples TRBV29-1 to TRBJ2-5; 11 bases line up with TRBD1. The CDR3 runs to 13 residues. Germline V gene sequence: CDR1 SQVTM, CDR2 ANQGSEA. CDR3 amino acids: CSVSGTGGETQYF. CDR3 coding DNA: TGCAGTGTATCCGGGACAGGGGGAGAGACCCAGTACTTC.

The V call is TRBV30, the J call TRBJ2-3; D call uncertain. This CDR3 region has 14 residues. Between the trimmed V and J ends, which lost 4 bases and 1 base, there was a span of 12 bases. Germline V gene lookup returns CDR1 GTSNPN and CDR2 SVGIG (reference sequence). The DNA of the CDR3 is TGTGCCTGGACCCCCCCCGAGCGCACAGATACGCAGTATTTT. Its translation is CAWTPPERTDTQYF.

This sequence joins TRBV18 and TRBJ1-2; D ambiguous. V was clipped by 4 bases and J by 4 bases, with 13 bases between them. This CDR3 has 14 amino acids. The germline V gene encodes CDR1 KGHSH and CDR2 LQKENI. CDR3 nucleotide sequence: TGTGCCAGCTCACTGGAGGGTGCCCCCTATGGCTACACCTTC. This encodes CASSLEGAPYGYTF.

The genes are TRBV28 and TRBJ1-4; a weak D match, TRBD1 (5 bases). Germline V gene sequence: CDR1 MDHEN, CDR2 SYDVKM. The V and J ends lost 2 bases and 7 bases respectively, with 23 bases between them. The CDR3 is 18 residues long. The CDR3: CASSLMLDPGGISEKLFF. The CDR3 DNA reads as TGTGCCAGCAGTTTAATGTTAGATCCGGGGGGTATTTCTGAAAAACTGTTTTTT.

This chain links TRBV6-1 with TRBJ2-7; D is perhaps TRBD1 (5 bases). Germline CDR1 MNHNS, CDR2 SASEGT. CDR3 size: 15 residues. The ends were cut back, 4 bases at V and 4 bases at J, with 17 bases in the middle. The CDR3 nucleotides are TGTGCCAGCAGTGGAGTTTCGGTGGACACTTACGAGCAGTACTTC. Its translation: CASSGVSVDTYEQYF.

The chain recombines TRBV5-1 with TRBJ1-5, with D perhaps matching TRBD1 (6 bases). The V gene's germline CDR1 is SGHRS and CDR2 YFSETQ. V shed 0 bases and J shed 6 bases, with 10 bases lying between them. The CDR3 is 14 amino acids. The CDR3 loop reads CASSLGGRSQPQHF. Written as DNA, the CDR3 is TGCGCCAGCAGCTTGGGGGGGCGCAGTCAGCCCCAGCATTTT.

The chain combines TRBV6-1 with TRBJ2-2, with 10 bases lining up with TRBD1. V was clipped by 7 bases and J by 1 base; unmatched bases: 3. Per germline, CDR1 MNHNS and CDR2 SASEGT. The CDR3 is made up of 15 amino acids. CDR3 protein: CASIRDRGNTGELFF. The CDR3 DNA sequence: TGTGCCAGCATTCGGGACAGGGGGAACACCGGGGAGCTGTTTTTT.

This clone is medium-sized (0.01 to 0.1%). The rearrangement uses TRBV10-3 and TRBJ1-4; 8 bases line up with TRBD1. From germline, CDR1 is ENHRY and CDR2 SYGVKD. This CDR3 region has 13 residues. Trimming removed 6 bases from V and 5 bases from J; junction bases left unmatched: 2. CDR3 sequence (DNA): TGTGCCATCAGGGGACAGGAGAATGAAAAACTGTTTTTT. Protein product: CAIRGQENEKLFF.

This chain joins TRBV6-1 and TRBJ1-1; TRBD1 matches 7 bases. The CDR3 is 13 residues long. The V and J ends lost 6 bases and 4 bases, in that order; junction bases with no gene match: 5. Per the germline V gene, CDR1 is MNHNS and CDR2 is SASEGT. The CDR3 protein is CASSGTAVTEAFF. The CDR3 nucleotides are TGTGCCAGCAGCGGGACAGCTGTCACTGAAGCTTTCTTT.

The chain couples TRBV9 to TRBJ2-1; TRBD2 aligns across 10 bases. Trimming cost V 4 bases and J 14 bases; bases outside gene matches: 6. In germline, CDR1 is SGDLS, CDR2 YYNGEE. This CDR3 has 12 amino acids. CDR3 residues: CASSPTSGKEFF. The CDR3 region has the DNA TGTGCCAGCAGCCCTACTAGCGGGAAGGAGTTCTTC.

This clone has just a few counts. V and J are TRBV25-1 and TRBJ1-2; 7 positions agree with TRBD1. The CDR3 sequence is 13 residues long. J was trimmed by 4 bases and V by 5 bases; bases with no gene match: 4. The germline gives CDR1 MGHDK, CDR2 SYGVNS. The CDR3 loop reads CASSSPGGYGYTF. The CDR3 nucleotides read TGTGCCAGCAGTTCACCAGGGGGCTATGGCTACACCTTC.